This T cell receptor (beta chain) was sequenced for a study of human T cells and chemical hapten exposure. Under the authors' procedure: Per-sample TCR counts ranged from about 23,224 to 750,000, median 95,638. TCRdb used MiXCR to reprocess the RACE reads, holding one entry per CDR3 protein. TCRdb's processing, not the study's, gives the V and J calls here. This sample has roughly 130,000 distinct CDR3 sequences, with roughly 10% found just once. Germline CDR1 is MGHRA and CDR2 is YSYEKL. The CDR3 has 15 residues. Trimming took 0 bases from V and 4 from J, leaving 12 bases between them. This clonotype occurred a few times. Its antigen remains unknown. Study-level results: Compared with pre-sensitization or healthy control sets, expanded TCRs clustered more.

Time point indicated: patch test 3, about 24 weeks after DPC sensitization. Treatment reported: therapeutic diphenylcyclopropenone sensitization with weekly scalp DPC. In every case, blood was obtained before the patch test was applied. The source is a woman aged 45-65 years with alopecia areata. Some clones in this sample may be carry-over from other donors' samples. The sample consisted of whole blood, taken in connection with sensitization to the hapten diphenylcyclopropenone (DPC). The chain joins TRBV4-1 to TRBJ1-2, with D perhaps matching TRBD1 (6 bases). The CDR3: CASSQEDGTPYGYTF. CDR3 DNA: TGCGCCAGCAGCCAAGAAGACGGGACACCCTATGGCTACACCTTC.